These T cell receptor beta chains were read from a single sample in a study of regulatory T cells in long-lasting Graves disease. In TCRdb, the multiplex PCR reads were re-called with MiXCR into one record per CDR3 protein. This sample carries roughly 420,000 distinct CDR3 sequences, around 16% of them seen once, and the ten largest clones take 22%. This sample comprised peripheral blood mononuclear cells (PBMCs), obtained at new diagnosis, from a patient treated with antithyroid drugs. These receptors all come from a female donor with Graves disease. Each CDR3 is given with its conserved first and last residue. The D gene is left open where the match is weak. Expanded clones are given a class, and other clones once, few, many or no size at all.

>TRBD2|TRBV12-3/TRBV12-4|TRBJ2-1|NA
TGTGCCAGCAGTCACCAAGGACTAGCGGTCTACAATGAGCAGTTCTTC
CASSHQGLAVYNEQFF
>TRBD1|TRBV12-3/TRBV12-4|TRBJ1-1|many
TGTGCCAGCAGTTCCTCCCAGGGGGTCACTGAAGCTTTCTTT
CASSSSQGVTEAFF
>NA|TRBV12-3/TRBV12-4|TRBJ1-5|NA
TGTGCCAGCAGGTCCAGCTTACATAGCAATCAGCCCCAGCATTTT
CASRSSLHSNQPQHF
>TRBD2|TRBV27|TRBJ2-3|many
TGTGCCAGCGCCCCCTCACTAGCGGGGGCGGGAGATACGCAGTATTTT
CASAPSLAGAGDTQYF
>NA|TRBV7-7|TRBJ2-1|NA
TGTGCCAGCAGCTCCGGGGGTTCCCACTACAATGAGCAGTTCTTC
CASSSGGSHYNEQFF
>TRBD2|TRBV12-3/TRBV12-4|TRBJ2-3|many
TGTGCCAGCAGTCCCGGGACTAGCGGGGGGGCTCTGACTAGCACAGATACGCAGTATTTT
CASSPGTSGGALTSTDTQYF
>NA|TRBV3-1|TRBJ1-2|many
TGTGCCAGCAGCCAAGATAGGCCAGGGAGGACTAACTATGGCTACACCTTC
CASSQDRPGRTNYGYTF
>NA|TRBV20-1|TRBJ2-1|once
TGCAGTGCCCGCTACCCGAGCTCCTACAATGAGCAGTTCTTC
CSARYPSSYNEQFF
>NA|TRBV24-1|TRBJ1-2|many
TGTGCCACCAGTGACTCTGACGGAAACTATGGCTACACCTTC
CATSDSDGNYGYTF
>TRBD2|TRBV24-1|TRBJ2-1|many
TGTGCCACCAGTGACAGACTAGCGGGGAAGAATGAGCAGTTCTTC
CATSDRLAGKNEQFF
>NA|TRBV11-2|TRBJ2-1|NA
TGTGCCAGCAGCTTAGTGGCGTGGGAGCAGTTCTTC
CASSLVAWEQFF
>NA|TRBV11-1|TRBJ1-1|NA
TGTGCCAGCAGCCAAGCGTATGGACCTCTGGCTTTCTTT
CASSQAYGPLAFF
>NA|TRBV7-2|TRBJ2-1|NA
TGTGCCAGCAGCGTCGTGGCGGGGAGTTCCTCCTACAATGAGCAGTTCTTC
CASSVVAGSSSYNEQFF
>NA|TRBV6-1|TRBJ1-5|many
TGTGCCAGTGCTTACCCGCAGAACACACAGGGAAGCGTGGTGCGAGGTAGCAATCAGCCCCAGCATTTT
CASAYPQNTQGSVVRGSNQPQHF
>TRBD2|TRBV4-2|TRBJ2-7|many
TGTGCCAGCAGCCAAGATTGGCTAGCGGGAGACTCCTACGAGCAGTACTTC
CASSQDWLAGDSYEQYF
>TRBD1|TRBV7-3|TRBJ1-2|NA
TGTGCCAGCAGCCCAAAGGGGACAGGGGGCTTCTATGGCTACACCTTC
CASSPKGTGGFYGYTF
>TRBD2|TRBV29-1|TRBJ2-6|NA
TGCAGCGTTTGGGGGGGAGGCTCTGGGGCCAACGTCCTGACTTTC
CSVWGGGSGANVLTF
>NA|TRBV2|TRBJ1-5|many
TGTGCCAGCAGTGGTTTTAGGGGGAGGGACCAGAATCAGCCCCAGCATTTT
CASSGFRGRDQNQPQHF
>TRBD2|TRBV12-3/TRBV12-4|TRBJ2-7|few
TGTGCCAGCAGCGGACTAGGCTACGAGCAGTACTTC
CASSGLGYEQYF
>TRBD1|TRBV28|TRBJ2-7|many
TGTGCCAGCAGCTTTCCGGGACAGGGGGCCTACGAGCAGTACTTC
CASSFPGQGAYEQYF
>TRBD1|TRBV27|TRBJ1-2|few
TGTGCCAGCAGTTTCAGGACAGGCTGGGATGGCTACACCTTC
CASSFRTGWDGYTF